The 8 T cell receptor beta chains reported below all come from one sample, sequenced in a study of OX40 agonist ivuxolimab in advanced cancers. Produced via immunoSEQ multiplex PCR; TCRdb's table is partial and in-frame only. The repertoire consists of 35,000 or so clones, with 84% occurring once and the leading ten covering 18%. The starting material was CD4+ or CD8+ T cells sorted from blood, obtained in a trial of the OX40 agonist ivuxolimab. These receptors originate from an adult with an advanced solid tumor such as melanoma, head and neck, liver or kidney cancer.

V gene TRBV5-6 combines with J gene TRBJ2-5; D uncertain. Trimming stripped 3 bases from V and 9 bases from J, with 12 bases between. This CDR3 contains 12 residues. Germline V CDR1 and CDR2: SGHDT, YYEEEE. The CDR3 spells CASSSSSTAQYF. For the CDR3, the DNA is TGTGCCAGCAGCTCATCCTCGACGGCCCAGTACTTC. Based on the CDR3 plus reference TRBV5-6 and TRBJ2-5, the full variable domain is DAGVTQSPTHLIKTRGQQVTLRCSPKSGHDTVSWYQQALGQGPQFIFQYYEEEERQRGNFPDRFSGHQFPNYSSELNVNALLLGDSALYLCASSSSSTAQYFGPGTRLLVL.

J is TRBJ2-2 and V is TRBV4-1, with D possibly being TRBD2 (5 bases). Germline V lookup: CDR1 MGHRA, CDR2 YSYEKL. Trimming removed 0 bases from V and 6 bases from J, with 8 bases in between. CDR3 length: 14 residues. Written as DNA, the CDR3 is TGCGCCAGCAGCCAAGAACACGGGGCCGGGGAGCTGTTTTTT. It encodes CASSQEHGAGELFF.

V is TRBV6-6 and J is TRBJ2-7, with D uncertain. The CDR3 loop spans 12 amino acids. Looked up from germline, CDR1 is MNHNY and CDR2 is SVGAGI (reference sequence). Trimming stripped 0 bases from V and 5 bases from J, with 5 bases between. The CDR3 is CASSYSWDEQYF. CDR3 coding DNA: TGTGCCAGCAGTTACTCGTGGGACGAGCAGTACTTC.

The chain links TRBV7-9 to TRBJ2-1; TRBD2 is a possible D gene (6 bases). Looked up from germline, CDR1 is SEHNR and CDR2 is FQNEAQ (reference sequence). V was clipped by 2 bases and J by 5 bases, with 16 bases between them. This CDR3 is 16 amino acids long. The CDR3: CASSLFGLLDHNEQFF. The CDR3 DNA reads as TGTGCCAGCAGCTTATTCGGACTATTAGATCACAATGAGCAGTTCTTC.

The CDR3 DNA reads as TGTGCCAGCAGCGTCGCGGGGGGTAGCACAGATACGCAGTATTTT. As protein: CASSVAGGSTDTQYF. V and J are TRBV9 and TRBJ2-3; 8 bases line up with TRBD2. CDR1 and CDR2 (germline): SGDLS, YYNGEE. This CDR3 contains 15 residues. The trim removed 2 bases at V and 0 bases at J, leaving 2 bases unmatched. The whole variable domain, remainder taken from reference TRBV9 and TRBJ2-3, is DSGVTQTPKHLITATGQRVTLRCSPRSGDLSVYWYQQSLDQGLQFLIQYYNGEERAKGNILERFSAQQFPDLHSELNLSSLELGDSALYFCASSVAGGSTDTQYFGPGTRLTVL.

The chain carries TRBV5-4 and TRBJ1-1; TRBD1 might be the D (6 bases). This CDR3 has 12 residues. Per the germline V gene, CDR1 is SGHNT and CDR2 is YYREEE (reference sequence). Trimming removed 6 bases from V and 5 bases from J, with 11 bases in between. CDR3 DNA: TGTGCCAGCACCCTAGGGGGGACTGAAGCTTTCTTT. Residues: CASTLGGTEAFF.

The chain recombines TRBV27 with TRBJ2-5; D tentatively fits TRBD1 or TRBD2 (6 bases each). The germline CDR1 and CDR2 sequences are MNHEY and SMNVEV (reference sequence). With 3 bases removed from V and 7 bases from J, the gap between germline ends came to 18 bases. The CDR3 runs to 15 residues. CDR3 nucleotide sequence: TGTGCCAGCAGTTTGACTGAGGGGGTCGGGGGGACCCAGTACTTC. Encoded protein: CASSLTEGVGGTQYF.

The rearrangement joins TRBV6-6 to TRBJ1-1; 8 bases line up with TRBD1. This CDR3 has 13 residues. Trimming at V came to 6 bases and at J to 8 bases, leaving 8 bases not matched to a gene. CDR1 and CDR2 (germline): MNHNY, SVGAGI (reference sequence). CDR3 in amino acids: CASRAGQGFEAFF. The CDR3 DNA reads as TGTGCCAGCAGAGCCGGACAGGGCTTCGAAGCTTTCTTT.